This TCR beta chain was captured in a study of vaccination effects on CD4 cells after COVID-19. Overall study context: A couple of convalescent patients each provided a sample, at 16 days and at one week before vaccination.

As for this clone: Antigen unknown.

The repertoire was sequenced with immunoSEQ multiplex PCR; TCRdb's copy has only in-frame clones and lacks some. The data hold more than 45,000 clones, with around 82% observed a single time. Study-wide results and caveats: In convalescents, post-vaccine spike-reactive clones were mainly new clones induced by vaccination.

The CDR3 runs 14 residues. Germline V gives CDR1 SGHRS, CDR2 YFSETQ. The V gene lost 2 bases and the J gene lost 8 bases, with 16 bases spanning the gap. Using viral peptide pools, the ViraFEST assay grew out antigen-specific CD4+ T cells prior to sequencing. Isolating CD4+ T cells followed approximately ten days of culture. This individual contracted SARS-CoV-2 between March and December 2020, as verified by PCR. Each culture well received under 2.5 million PBMC. These cells were then cultured in IMDM with roughly 9 IU/ml IL-2 and 10 ug/ml peptides. Half-medium changes using IL-2 medium occurred on days 3 and 7.

This clonotype was sampled from a human donor who had a prior SARS-CoV-2 infection. Sequencing was performed on CD4+ T cells from PBMCs cultured with HIV peptides, taken before COVID-19 vaccination. Specified subset: HIV-1 Nef peptide pool negative control/reference culture. The chain uses TRBV5-1 and TRBJ1-2, with D possibly being TRBD1 (6 bases). The CDR3 here is CASSLGQYPRGYTF. In DNA, the CDR3 is TGCGCCAGCAGCTTAGGACAGTACCCAAGGGGCTACACCTTC.